Shown below are 2 T cell receptor beta chains from a single sample sequenced in a study of blood T cell repertoires in COVID-19. TCRdb's table, derived via immunoSEQ multiplex PCR, lists solely in-frame clones and lacks some. The sample gives a few hundred thousand clones, 65% to 90% of which show up once; more than 6% is in the top ten. The sequencing input was peripheral blood. The receptors here all came from a human donor in a cohort sampled during active COVID-19.

This clone was seen only a few times. The chain couples TRBV4-2 to TRBJ2-3, with 13 positions matching TRBD2. CDR3 length equals 18 residues. The V segment lost 2 bases and the J segment 2 bases; nucleotides outside the gene matches: 7. Germline V gene data show CDR1 as LGHNA and CDR2 as YNFKEQ. The CDR3 region is CASSQRGLAGTPTDTQYF. Here the CDR3 DNA reads TGTGCCAGCAGCCAAAGGGGACTAGCGGGAACCCCCACAGATACGCAGTATTTT.

The chain employs TRBV7-9 and TRBJ1-5; tentatively, D is TRBD1 (5 bases). The CDR3 runs 13 residues. The V and J ends lost 7 bases and 5 bases respectively, with 12 bases between them. Looked up from germline, CDR1 is SEHNR and CDR2 is FQNEAQ (reference sequence). The DNA of the CDR3 is TGTGCCAGCACTTATGGGGGGGATCAGCCCCAGCATTTT. This sequence encodes CASTYGGDQPQHF.